These 11 T cell receptor beta chains were all obtained from the same sample, sequenced in a study of identical twins. TCRdb independently ran MiXCR on the 5' RACE reads; one entry per CDR3 protein. The table includes 1.5 million to 2 million distinct CDR3 sequences, more than 30% detected once. Sequences were obtained from cord blood. The receptor source for this set is a newborn girl in good health.

This clonotype was seen a few times. The CDR3 protein is CATSPAPTETQYF. CDR3 nucleotides: TGTGCCACCAGTCCAGCACCCACAGAGACCCAGTACTTC. The rearrangement uses TRBV24-1 and TRBJ2-5; D uncertain. The CDR3 has 13 residues. Trimming pared 6 bases from V and 4 bases from J, leaving 11 bases between. Germline V gene sequence: CDR1 KGHDR, CDR2 SFDVKD.

This clonotype was counted many times. This chain links TRBV20-1 with TRBJ1-2; D is ambiguous. V lost 3 bases, J lost 4 bases, and 15 bases lay in between. CDR3 length: 14 residues. Per the germline V gene, CDR1 is DFQATT and CDR2 is SNEGSKA (reference sequence). The CDR3: CSASQQPSAYGYTF. The CDR3 DNA sequence: TGCAGTGCTAGTCAACAGCCGTCTGCCTATGGCTACACCTTC.

The chain uses TRBV7-2 and TRBJ2-5; 9 bases map to TRBD2. The CDR3 has 13 amino acids. V lost 5 bases, J lost 11 bases, and 9 bases stayed unmatched. Germline V gene data show CDR1 as SGHTA and CDR2 as FQGNSA. CDR3 region: CASSASGINEQYF. CDR3 DNA sequence: TGTGCCAGCAGCGCTAGCGGGATCAATGAGCAGTACTTC.

The V call is TRBV2, the J call TRBJ2-1, with TRBD2 matching over 10 bases. In germline, CDR1 is SNHLY, CDR2 FYNNEI. V was clipped by 6 bases and J by 7 bases; unmatched bases: 12. This CDR3 has 16 amino acids. The CDR3 sequence is CASRDLAGDVGNEQFF. The CDR3 region has the DNA TGTGCCAGCAGAGATCTAGCGGGGGATGTGGGAAATGAGCAGTTCTTC.

The genes are TRBV24-1 and TRBJ2-5; TRBD1 matches 9 bases. V was clipped by 2 bases and J by 11 bases; unmatched bases: 11. The CDR3 length is 15 residues. CDR1 and CDR2 (germline): KGHDR, SFDVKD. The CDR3 nucleotides read TGTGCCACCAGTGATTCGGGACAGGGTCACAATGAGCAGTACTTC. This sequence encodes CATSDSGQGHNEQYF.

Turning to this clonotype: This may stem from a read error, because a much larger clone lies one nucleotide away. The CDR3 spells CASSLGGGPNKQFF. The DNA for the CDR3 is TGTGCCAGCAGTTTAGGAGGGGGGCCCAATAAGCAGTTCTTC. The chain is built from TRBV28 and TRBJ2-1; tentatively, D is TRBD1 or TRBD2 (6 bases each). The CDR3 has 14 residues. CDR1 is MDHEN and CDR2 is SYDVKM in the germline V gene.

This chain connects TRBV6-1 to TRBJ1-1, with 9 bases that match TRBD1. Germline loops: CDR1 MNHNS, CDR2 SASEGT. The CDR3 contains 14 residues. J lost 1 base, V lost 7 bases, and 4 bases had no gene match. This chain's CDR3 is CASTRDRENTEAFF. CDR3 DNA: TGTGCCAGCACCCGGGACAGGGAGAACACTGAAGCTTTCTTT.

This clonotype was seen only a few times. This chain links TRBV27 with TRBJ1-6, with 9 bases identical to TRBD1. V shed 4 bases and J 9 bases; nucleotides not matched to a gene: 4. CDR3 length: 14 amino acids. CDR1 is MNHEY, CDR2 SMNVEV, per germline (reference sequence). The CDR3 coding sequence is TGTGCCAGCAGTTATGGGACAGGGACTTCACCCCTCCACTTT. Residues: CASSYGTGTSPLHF.

This rearrangement joins TRBV28 to TRBJ1-5, with a tentative D call TRBD1 (5 bases). The CDR3 is 16 amino acids. Per the germline V gene, CDR1 is MDHEN and CDR2 is SYDVKM. With 2 bases removed from V and 3 bases from J, the gap between germline ends came to 14 bases. CDR3 DNA: TGTGCCAGCAGTTTACCAGGGCGGACGGTCAATCAGCCCCAGCATTTT. As protein: CASSLPGRTVNQPQHF.

This chain connects TRBV6-5 to TRBJ2-3; TRBD2 is a possible D gene (6 bases). The CDR3 has 19 amino acids. Germline values: CDR1 MNHEY, CDR2 SVGAGI. Trimming pared 0 bases from V and 0 bases from J, leaving 19 bases between. The CDR3 DNA reads as TGTGCCAGCAGTTACTCCTTTTCTATAGCGGAGAGAAGCACAGATACGCAGTATTTT. Its translation: CASSYSFSIAERSTDTQYF.

The V call is TRBV20-1, the J call TRBJ2-7; 10 nucleotides agree with TRBD2. The CDR3 sequence is 14 residues long. The ends lost 0 bases at V and 5 bases at J; junction bases unmatched: 4. The germline CDR1 and CDR2 sequences are DFQATT and SNEGSKA (reference sequence). In nucleotides, the CDR3 is TGCAGTGCTAGAGATGCCACTAGCGGGAACGAGCAGTACTTC. It translates to CSARDATSGNEQYF.